One and the same sample provided the 29 T cell receptor beta chains below, sequenced in a study of T-cell memory formation after mild COVID-19. One entry per CDR3 protein results from TCRdb running MiXCR on the 5' RACE reads. Here the sample spans 300,000 to 400,000 distinct CDR3 sequences, around 21% being singletons. Sequencing was performed on PBMCs or a T cell subset sorted from them (not recorded which). These receptors were obtained from an adult woman who had mild COVID-19 (a few samples of this study predate the infection). Cell type and time point are not known.

This clonotype has a handful of counts. This chain links TRBV6-2 or TRBV6-3 with TRBJ2-2; D not resolved. The germline V gene encodes CDR1 MNHEY and CDR2 SVGEGT. V lost 2 bases and J lost 4, with 11 bases in between. The length of the CDR3 is 15 residues. Here the CDR3 DNA reads TGTGCCAGCAGTTACACCGACCTTATCACCGGGGAGCTGTTTTTT. Amino acids: CASSYTDLITGELFF.

This clonotype occurred a few times. The chain links TRBV7-6 to TRBJ1-1, with 12 bases fitting TRBD1. This CDR3 comprises 15 residues. Germline CDR1 reads SGHVS; CDR2 reads FNYEAQ. Germline trimming cut 3 bases from V and 7 bases from J; bases unmatched to any gene: 6. The CDR3 is CASSLGGQGAGEAFF. DNA of the CDR3: TGTGCCAGCAGCTTGGGGGGACAGGGGGCTGGTGAAGCTTTCTTT.

This clonotype showed up just a few times. This chain uses TRBV5-4 with TRBJ1-5; no clear D gene. This CDR3 comprises 15 residues. Trimming took 0 bases from V and 5 from J, leaving 12 bases between them. Germline V CDR1 and CDR2: SGHNT, YYREEE (reference sequence). CDR3 amino acids: CASSLGPPNDQPQHF. The CDR3 DNA follows: TGTGCCAGCAGCTTGGGCCCACCCAACGATCAGCCCCAGCATTTT.

This clonotype was recorded a few times. The rearrangement joins TRBV5-1 to TRBJ1-1, with D uncertain. The CDR3 runs 14 residues. The V end lost 5 bases, the J end lost 1 base, and 12 bases lay between the germline ends. CDR1 and CDR2 (germline): SGHRS, YFSETQ. The CDR3 DNA reads TGCGCCAGCAGTAGGGCGGGCCCGAACACTGAAGCTTTCTTT. Encoded protein: CASSRAGPNTEAFF.

Notes on this clonotype: A junction end diverges from the germline sequence, so it may reflect a read error. The J gene is TRBJ2-5, the V gene TRBV4-1; 10 nucleotides line up with TRBD1. Germline values: CDR1 MGHRA, CDR2 YSYEKL. The CDR3 contains 14 residues. DNA of the CDR3: TGCGTCAGCAGCCAGGACAGGGGGCAAGAGACCCAGTACTTC. Amino acid sequence: CVSSQDRGQETQYF.

The chain uses TRBV12-3 or TRBV12-4 and TRBJ1-4; 7 bases map to TRBD1. The CDR3 is 15 amino acids. J was trimmed by 5 bases and V by 7 bases; bases with no gene match: 10. CDR3 in amino acids: CASNLLGQSNEKLFF. Written as DNA, the CDR3 is TGTGCCAGCAACTTACTGGGACAGTCAAATGAAAAACTGTTTTTT.

This chain joins TRBV19 and TRBJ1-1; D is perhaps TRBD1 (5 bases). CDR1 and CDR2 from the germline V gene are LNHDA and SQIVND (reference sequence). The CDR3 totals 17 residues. V was shortened by 4 bases and J by 3 bases, with 21 bases between the two germline ends. For the CDR3, the DNA is TGTGCCAGTAGTAACCCGGGGCAACGGGGGTGGGACACTGAAGCTTTCTTT. Protein sequence: CASSNPGQRGWDTEAFF.

The genes are TRBV7-8 and TRBJ2-3; 10 nucleotides match TRBD2. This CDR3 is 18 amino acids long. CDR1 is SGHVS and CDR2 is FQNEAQ in the germline V gene. Trimming cost V 6 bases and J 0 bases; bases outside gene matches: 12. The CDR3 loop reads CASSLPGLAVASTDTQYF. The CDR3 DNA sequence: TGTGCCAGCAGTCTACCCGGACTAGCGGTTGCTAGCACAGATACGCAGTATTTT.

This clonotype was observed a few times. The chain couples TRBV7-6 to TRBJ1-1; D is possibly TRBD1 (6 bases). The CDR3 is 16 residues long. CDR1 SGHVS and CDR2 FNYEAQ come from the germline V gene. V lost 0 bases and J lost 4, with 15 bases in between. The CDR3 here is CASSLALTGLGTEAFF. Written as DNA, the CDR3 is TGTGCCAGCAGCTTAGCCCTTACAGGGTTGGGCACTGAAGCTTTCTTT.

The genes are TRBV5-1 and TRBJ2-6; 7 nucleotides align to TRBD1. The V and J ends lost 5 bases and 0 bases, in that order; junction bases with no gene match: 8. The CDR3 consists of 17 residues. The germline V gene has CDR1 SGHRS and CDR2 YFSETQ. Here the CDR3 reads CASSVLTGYSGANVLTF. The CDR3 nucleotides read TGCGCCAGCAGTGTTTTGACAGGGTACTCTGGGGCCAACGTCCTGACTTTC.

The chain carries TRBV12-3 or TRBV12-4 and TRBJ2-3; TRBD1 might be the D (7 bases). There are 15 residues in the CDR3. Trimming pared 6 bases from V and 3 bases from J, leaving 16 bases between. CDR3 loop: CASSLGGQPTDTQYF. In DNA form, the CDR3 reads TGTGCCAGCAGCTTGGGGGGACAGCCTACAGATACGCAGTATTTT.

This clonotype was observed a few times. The V and J genes are TRBV4-1 and TRBJ2-3, with TRBD2 matching over 8 bases. The trim removed 1 base at V and 3 bases at J, leaving 0 bases unmatched. The length of the CDR3 is 14 residues. Per germline, CDR1 MGHRA and CDR2 YSYEKL. The CDR3 loop is CASSQGLATDTQYF. The CDR3 region has the DNA TGCGCCAGCAGCCAAGGACTAGCGACAGATACGCAGTATTTT.

This clonotype has a handful of counts. This chain joins TRBV20-1 and TRBJ2-7, with D perhaps TRBD1 or TRBD2 (5 bases each). This CDR3 is built from 15 residues. The V end was cut by 3 bases, the J end by 4 bases, with 19 bases between. CDR1 is DFQATT, CDR2 SNEGSKA, per germline (reference sequence). Written as DNA, the CDR3 is TGCAGTGCTAGGGAACCGGGACCATTGGAGTACGAGCAGTACTTC. Its translation is CSAREPGPLEYEQYF.

The chain is built from TRBV7-9 and TRBJ2-7, with 8 bases fitting TRBD1. There are 18 residues in the CDR3. The V gene end was trimmed by 3 bases and the J gene end by 4 bases; junction bases not matched to a gene: 17. The germline CDR1 and CDR2 sequences are SEHNR and FQNEAQ (reference sequence). Here the CDR3 reads CASSFVPTQGALGYEQYF. The CDR3 DNA sequence: TGTGCCAGCAGCTTCGTGCCGACTCAGGGGGCGCTCGGGTACGAGCAGTACTTC.

The V call is TRBV6-5, the J call TRBJ2-7; perhaps D is TRBD1 or TRBD2 (6 bases each). This CDR3 is 14 amino acids long. V lost 7 bases and J 2 bases, leaving 15 bases between the germline ends. The germline CDR1 and CDR2 sequences are MNHEY and SVGAGI. DNA of the CDR3: TGTGCCAGCACTGAGGGGGGACGGACCTACGAGCAGTACTTC. It translates to CASTEGGRTYEQYF.

The genes are TRBV9 and TRBJ2-3, with 9 bases aligning to TRBD2. The CDR3 contains 16 residues. Germline V lookup: CDR1 SGDLS, CDR2 YYNGEE. V was pared by 0 bases and J by 2 bases, with 4 bases of the junction left unmatched. The CDR3 protein is CASSVEGGGATDTQYF. The CDR3 DNA reads TGTGCCAGCAGCGTAGAAGGCGGGGGGGCCACAGATACGCAGTATTTT.

The chain links TRBV2 to TRBJ1-2; D gene unclear. V was pared by 5 bases and J by 0 bases, with 19 bases between. The CDR3 is 17 amino acids. Germline CDR1 and CDR2: SNHLY and FYNNEI. The CDR3 nucleotides read TGTGCCAGCAGTACCAACCTTGTGGGCCGGTCTAACTATGGCTACACCTTC. It specifies CASSTNLVGRSNYGYTF.

The genes are TRBV12-3 or TRBV12-4 and TRBJ1-5; maybe TRBD1 (5 bases). This CDR3 is 15 amino acids long. Trimming left V 4 bases short and J 0 bases short, with 10 bases between. For the CDR3, the DNA is TGTGCCAGCAGTTCGTCAGGGTATAGCAATCAGCCCCAGCATTTT. Protein sequence: CASSSSGYSNQPQHF.

The chain carries TRBV9 and TRBJ1-6; 9 bases are a match to TRBD1. Germline V gene data show CDR1 as SGDLS and CDR2 as YYNGEE. The CDR3 length is 15 residues. V was clipped by 2 bases and J by 10 bases; unmatched bases: 7. CDR3 amino acids: CASSVSGTGQSPLHF. The CDR3 region has the DNA TGTGCCAGCAGCGTCTCAGGGACAGGGCAATCACCCCTCCACTTT.

This clonotype was picked up a small number of times. J is TRBJ2-7 and V is TRBV5-1; no clear D. Germline V gene lookup returns CDR1 SGHRS and CDR2 YFSETQ. The ends were cut back, 4 bases at V and 3 bases at J, with 14 bases in the middle. The CDR3 runs 14 residues. CDR3 in amino acids: CASSEVGRVYEQYF. The CDR3 DNA reads as TGCGCCAGCAGCGAGGTCGGAAGGGTCTACGAGCAGTACTTC.

This clonotype was picked up a small number of times. J is TRBJ2-1 and V is TRBV7-2; D possibly corresponds to TRBD2 (6 bases). Germline V gene lookup returns CDR1 SGHTA and CDR2 FQGNSA. V lost 0 bases and J 7 bases, leaving 13 bases between the germline ends. This CDR3 has 15 residues. This chain's CDR3 is CASSLAGGLFNEQFF. DNA of the CDR3: TGTGCCAGCAGCTTAGCGGGAGGTCTGTTTAATGAGCAGTTCTTC.

In its sample, this clonotype was seen a few times. The chain recombines TRBV7-3 with TRBJ2-1; 9 bases match TRBD2. J was trimmed by 8 bases and V by 2 bases; bases with no gene match: 10. This CDR3 region has 16 residues. Germline V CDR1 and CDR2: SGHTA, FQGTGA. The DNA of the CDR3 is TGTGCCAGCAGCTTAGGGAAGCGGGGGGCCAGCTATGAGCAGTTCTTC. Amino acid sequence: CASSLGKRGASYEQFF.

A word on this clonotype: A junction boundary mismatches the germline segment, possibly from a read error. This chain uses TRBV20-1 with TRBJ2-1, with 12 nucleotides matching TRBD2. The CDR3 has 13 residues. Looked up from germline, CDR1 is DFQATT and CDR2 is SNEGSKA (reference sequence). The CDR3: CSALLKLAGGFVF. CDR3 DNA: TGCAGTGCTCTACTCAAACTAGCGGGGGGTTTTGTCTTC.

The chain links TRBV20-1 to TRBJ1-4, with 7 bases aligning to TRBD1. Per germline, CDR1 DFQATT and CDR2 SNEGSKA (reference sequence). This CDR3 comprises 11 residues. V was clipped by 5 bases and J by 14 bases; unmatched bases: 8. The DNA of the CDR3 is TGCAGTGCTTTTATCCGGGACAGCCTGTTTTTT. Amino acid sequence: CSAFIRDSLFF.

The chain couples TRBV5-5 to TRBJ2-5; D may be TRBD1 (5 bases). Trimming took off 4 bases at V and 2 bases at J, with 12 bases between the two ends. The CDR3 length is 14 residues. Germline V gives CDR1 SGHKS, CDR2 YYEKEE (reference sequence). CDR3 sequence reads: CASSDWGRQETQYF. The CDR3 DNA reads TGTGCCAGCAGCGATTGGGGCAGACAAGAGACCCAGTACTTC.

This clonotype appeared once. The chain has TRBV27 and TRBJ2-1; the D is unclear. The germline gives CDR1 MNHEY, CDR2 SMNVEV (reference sequence). Trimming cost V 4 bases and J 0 bases, with 13 bases left between them. The CDR3 is 16 residues long. The CDR3 region has the DNA TGTGCCAGCAGTTCATCGACTCTGAGCTCCTACAATGAGCAGTTCTTC. Its translation: CASSSSTLSSYNEQFF.

This clonotype was picked up a small number of times. The V and J genes are TRBV20-1 and TRBJ1-1; D perhaps matches TRBD1 (5 bases). The CDR3 consists of 13 residues. Germline V CDR1 and CDR2: DFQATT, SNEGSKA (reference sequence). Trimming stripped 4 bases from V and 10 bases from J, with 19 bases between. CDR3 sequence: CSAKWGGRVGAFF. The CDR3 coding sequence is TGCAGTGCTAAGTGGGGCGGCCGAGTCGGAGCTTTCTTT.

This clonotype came up many times. This chain links TRBV25-1 with TRBJ1-1; no reliable D call. This CDR3 has 14 residues. Trimming cost V 3 bases and J 4 bases, with 12 bases left between them. Per the germline V gene, CDR1 is MGHDK and CDR2 is SYGVNS. The CDR3 here is CASSDEARGTEAFF. In DNA, the CDR3 is TGTGCCAGCAGTGATGAGGCCCGAGGCACTGAAGCTTTCTTT.

Note on this clonotype: One junction end disagrees with the germline gene, perhaps due to a read error. This sequence joins TRBV20-1 and TRBJ2-7, with 8 bases lining up with TRBD2. Looked up from germline, CDR1 is DFQATT and CDR2 is SNEGSKA (reference sequence). The CDR3 covers 14 residues. The CDR3 DNA follows: TGCAGTGCTACGGGGGGGAGGAGCTCCTACGAGCTGTACTTC. Protein sequence: CSATGGRSSYELYF.